The T cell receptor beta chain under discussion was sequenced for a study of response to subunit inactivated influenza vaccine. Notes on the study in general: The authors put forward the suggestion that each seasonal influenza vaccination may bring in only a limited number of new T cells.

V was trimmed by 0 bases and J by 1 base, leaving 10 bases between them. This CDR3 has 15 residues. Per the germline V gene, CDR1 is SGDLS and CDR2 is YYNGEE. TCRdb reanalysed the RT-PCR reads using MiXCR and keeps one entry per CDR3 protein. Of 560,000 or so distinct CDR3 sequences in the sample, roughly 8.2% were seen once. Note on this clonotype: The antigen remains unidentified.

This clonotype originated in a man between 45 and 75 years old who received an inactivated influenza vaccine. This rearrangement joins TRBV9 to TRBJ2-5; D is uncertain. Here the sequenced sample was PBMCs from blood, taken less than 25 months after vaccination. The CDR3 coding sequence is TGTGCCAGCAGCGTAGGTGGCAGGCCCCAAGAGACCCAGTACTTC. It specifies CASSVGGRPQETQYF. The full variable domain, rest sourced from reference TRBV9 and TRBJ2-5, is DSGVTQTPKHLITATGQRVTLRCSPRSGDLSVYWYQQSLDQGLQFLIQYYNGEERAKGNILERFSAQQFPDLHSELNLSSLELGDSALYFCASSVGGRPQETQYFGPGTRLLVL.